The rows below give T cell receptor beta chains drawn from one sample of a study of cytomegalovirus exposure and HLA in healthy donors. The assay was immunoSEQ multiplex PCR, and TCRdb's table has in-frame clones only and misses some. The sample holds 200,000 or so clones, 82% seen once. Sequencing input: PBMCs. These TCRs come from a boy younger than 10 in good health and CMV-seronegative. The CDR3 runs from the conserved cysteine through the conserved F or W. D genes are given only for firm matches. Clone size, where shown, is once, few, many, or a class for clones that have expanded.

len	v_gene	abundance	d_gene	j_gene	CDR3aa	CDR3nt
16	TRBV9	-	TRBD1	TRBJ2-5	CASSKWTGGVMETQYF	TGTGCCAGCAGCAAATGGACAGGGGGGGTCATGGAGACCCAGTACTTC
17	TRBV4-2	-	TRBD2	TRBJ2-2	CASSQASGGFNTGELFF	TGTGCCAGCAGCCAAGCTAGCGGGGGGTTTAACACCGGGGAGCTGTTTTTT
17	TRBV4-2	once	TRBD1	TRBJ1-3	CASSQDMTGGSGNTIYF	TGTGCCAGCAGCCAAGATATGACAGGGGGGTCTGGAAACACCATATATTTT
10	TRBV29-1	-	TRBD1	TRBJ1-2	CSVGQGGYTF	TGCAGCGTCGGACAGGGCGGCTACACCTTC
14	TRBV6-1	once	-	TRBJ1-2	CASSGRTRHYGYTF	TGTGCCAGCAGTGGGCGGACTAGGCACTATGGCTACACCTTC
14	TRBV15	-	-	TRBJ1-1	CATSRVSGGTEAFF	TGTGCCACCAGCAGAGTCAGCGGGGGCACTGAAGCTTTCTTT
13	TRBV2	-	TRBD1	TRBJ1-1	CASTDRGNTEAFF	TGTGCCAGCACAGACAGGGGGAACACTGAAGCTTTCTTT
15	TRBV7-2	-	-	TRBJ1-1	CASSLVRGRGGEAFF	TGTGCCAGCAGCTTAGTTAGAGGGCGAGGGGGTGAAGCTTTCTTT
17	TRBV27	-	-	TRBJ2-7	CASSPSGFDPDFYEQYF	TGTGCCAGCAGTCCATCAGGTTTCGACCCCGATTTCTACGAGCAGTACTTC
15	TRBV4-1	-	-	TRBJ2-2	CASSQARRNTGELFF	TGCGCCAGCAGCCAAGCTAGGCGCAACACCGGGGAGCTGTTTTTT
15	TRBV4-1	-	-	TRBJ2-5	CASSQDLRVLETQYF	TGCGCCAGCAGCCAAGATCTGAGAGTCCTCGAGACCCAGTACTTC
16	TRBV25-1	-	TRBD1	TRBJ2-3	CASSEWSGGGTDTQYF	TGTGCCAGCAGTGAATGGTCAGGGGGCGGCACAGATACGCAGTATTTT
15	TRBV9	-	TRBD1	TRBJ1-2	CASSAQGGQGVGYTF	TGTGCCAGCAGCGCACAAGGGGGACAGGGGGTTGGCTACACCTTC
14	TRBV7-2	few	TRBD2	TRBJ2-7	CASSLSSGSYEQYF	TGTGCCAGCAGCCTATCTAGCGGGTCCTACGAGCAGTACTTC
16	TRBV5-6	-	-	TRBJ2-5	CASSSLPRGQIKTQYF	TGTGCCAGCAGCTCCTTGCCGCGGGGTCAAATAAAGACCCAGTACTTC
14	TRBV4-3	-	TRBD2	TRBJ2-3	CASSLGGDTDTQYF	TGCGCCAGCAGCCTCGGGGGGGACACAGATACGCAGTATTTT
16	TRBV7-9	-	-	TRBJ2-3	CASSLTGQGVTDTQYF	TGTGCCAGCAGCTTAACGGGCCAAGGGGTCACAGATACGCAGTATTTT
15	TRBV7-2	-	-	TRBJ2-5	CASSAYGGTQETQYF	TGTGCCAGCAGCGCCTATGGCGGAACCCAAGAGACCCAGTACTTC
15	TRBV7-2	-	TRBD1	TRBJ1-2	CASSLVGTANYGYTF	TGTGCCAGCAGCTTAGTAGGGACAGCTAACTATGGCTACACCTTC
13	TRBV6-5	once	-	TRBJ1-5	CASRGQGDQPQHF	TGTGCCAGCAGGGGTCAGGGCGATCAGCCCCAGCATTTT
12	TRBV2	-	-	TRBJ2-1	CASSREGVEQFF	TGTGCCAGCAGTAGGGAAGGGGTTGAGCAGTTCTTC
14	TRBV30	-	TRBD1	TRBJ1-3	CACNSGGSGNTIYF	TGTGCCTGCAATTCAGGGGGCTCTGGAAACACCATATATTTT
14	TRBV19	-	TRBD1	TRBJ1-2	CASRSRDRGYGYTF	TGTGCCAGTAGGAGCCGGGACAGGGGGTATGGCTACACCTTC
16	TRBV7-8	-	-	TRBJ1-3	CASSDQGGLPGNTIYF	TGTGCCAGCAGCGACCAAGGAGGGCTTCCTGGAAACACCATATATTTT
16	TRBV18	few	TRBD1	TRBJ1-1	CASSPFLGQGVPEAFF	TGTGCCAGCTCACCGTTTCTAGGACAGGGGGTCCCTGAAGCTTTCTTT
17	TRBV7-8	-	TRBD2	TRBJ2-3	CASSQLLSGGAADTQYF	TGTGCCAGCTCACAGCTCTTAAGCGGGGGGGCCGCTGATACGCAGTATTTT
13	TRBV9	-	-	TRBJ1-1	CASSVGDFTEAFF	TGTGCCAGCAGCGTAGGAGACTTCACTGAAGCTTTCTTT
13	TRBV11-1	once	-	TRBJ1-2	CASSPGLNYGYTF	TGTGCCAGCAGCCCGGGTCTCAACTATGGCTACACCTTC
14	TRBV7-2	-	-	TRBJ2-5	CASSLGQARETQYF	TGTGCCAGCAGCTTAGGACAGGCGAGGGAGACCCAGTACTTC
16	TRBV7-2	once	TRBD2	TRBJ2-3	CASSLLRGGNTDTQYF	TGTGCCAGCAGCTTACTCCGCGGGGGTAACACAGATACGCAGTATTTT
16	TRBV6-1	-	-	TRBJ1-2	CASSGGVLAVGYGYTF	TGTGCCAGCAGTGGCGGGGTCCTGGCTGTCGGCTATGGCTACACCTTC
15	TRBV6-1	-	TRBD1	TRBJ2-1	CASNLHRGLYNEQFF	TGTGCCAGCAATCTCCACAGGGGGCTCTACAATGAGCAGTTCTTC
16	TRBV21-1	-	-	TRBJ1-3	CASSKTPAPGWNTIYF	TGTGCCAGCAGCAAAACCCCCGCCCCGGGATGGAACACCATATATTTT
14	TRBV4-3	-	-	TRBJ2-1	CASRGGGFGNEQFF	TGCGCCAGCAGAGGCGGGGGCTTTGGCAATGAGCAGTTCTTC
12	TRBV4-1	-	TRBD1	TRBJ1-1	CASRTGGTEAFF	TGCGCCAGCAGGACAGGGGGGACTGAAGCTTTCTTT
17	TRBV19	few	TRBD1	TRBJ1-3	CASSIRPQGITGNTIYF	TGTGCCAGTAGTATCCGCCCACAGGGGATAACTGGAAACACCATATATTTT
15	TRBV7-3	-	TRBD1	TRBJ2-1	CASSYRQGTYNEQFF	TGTGCCAGCAGCTATCGACAGGGTACCTACAATGAGCAGTTCTTC
15	TRBV14	few	TRBD2	TRBJ2-1	CASSQAGGSYNEQFF	TGTGCCAGCAGCCAAGCGGGGGGGTCCTACAATGAGCAGTTCTTC
14	TRBV6-1	once	-	TRBJ1-2	CASHQGTLNYGYTF	TGTGCCAGCCACCAGGGAACTCTTAACTATGGCTACACCTTC
13	TRBV19	-	-	TRBJ1-1	CASSSQGNTEAFF	TGTGCCAGTAGTTCCCAGGGGAACACTGAAGCTTTCTTT
13	TRBV5-1	-	-	TRBJ1-2	CASSFALPYGYTF	TGCGCCAGCAGCTTTGCCCTACCCTATGGCTACACCTTC
16	TRBV5-4	-	-	TRBJ1-4	CASSLAGGGSPEKLFF	TGTGCCAGCAGCTTGGCCGGGGGGGGGTCGCCTGAAAAACTGTTTTTT
14	TRBV4-1	-	-	TRBJ2-7	CASSQTGGNYEQYF	TGCGCCAGCAGCCAAACCGGGGGAAACTACGAGCAGTACTTC
13	TRBV2	-	-	TRBJ1-6	CASTREGDSPLHF	TGTGCCAGCACCAGGGAAGGGGATTCACCCCTCCACTTT
12	TRBV29-1	-	TRBD1	TRBJ2-5	CSVATGGETQYF	TGCAGCGTCGCGACAGGGGGCGAGACCCAGTACTTC
16	TRBV5-1	-	TRBD1	TRBJ1-6	CASSLNGQENNSPLHF	TGCGCCAGCAGCCTCAATGGACAGGAGAATAATTCACCCCTCCACTTT
17	TRBV13	once	TRBD1	TRBJ1-3	CASLLGDRAHSGNTIYF	TGTGCCAGCCTCCTTGGGGACAGGGCCCACTCTGGAAACACCATATATTTT
13	TRBV19	-	-	TRBJ2-3	CASRRPSTDTQYF	TGTGCCAGTCGGAGGCCTTCCACAGATACGCAGTATTTT